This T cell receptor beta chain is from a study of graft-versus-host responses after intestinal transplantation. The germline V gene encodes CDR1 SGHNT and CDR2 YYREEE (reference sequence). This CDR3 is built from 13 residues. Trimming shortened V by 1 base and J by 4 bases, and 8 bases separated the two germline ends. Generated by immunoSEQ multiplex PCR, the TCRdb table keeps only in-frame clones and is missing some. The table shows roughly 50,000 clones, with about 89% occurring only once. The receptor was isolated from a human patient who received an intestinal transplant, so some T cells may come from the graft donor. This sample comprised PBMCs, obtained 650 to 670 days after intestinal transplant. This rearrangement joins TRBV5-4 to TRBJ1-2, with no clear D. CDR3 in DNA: TGTGCCAGCAGCTTGCTAGAGGGCTATGGCTACACCTTC. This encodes CASSLLEGYGYTF.